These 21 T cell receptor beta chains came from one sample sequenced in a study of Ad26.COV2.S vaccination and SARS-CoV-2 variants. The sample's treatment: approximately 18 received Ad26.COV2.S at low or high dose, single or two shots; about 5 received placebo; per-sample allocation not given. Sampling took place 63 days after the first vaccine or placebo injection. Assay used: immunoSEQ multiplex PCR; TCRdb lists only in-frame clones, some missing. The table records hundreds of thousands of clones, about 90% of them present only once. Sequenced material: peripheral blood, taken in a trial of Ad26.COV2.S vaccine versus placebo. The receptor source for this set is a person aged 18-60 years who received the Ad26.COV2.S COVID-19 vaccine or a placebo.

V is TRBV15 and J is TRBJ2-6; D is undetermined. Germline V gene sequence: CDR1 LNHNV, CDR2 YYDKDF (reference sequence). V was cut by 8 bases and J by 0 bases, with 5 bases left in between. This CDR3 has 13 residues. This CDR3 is CATRLSGANVLTF. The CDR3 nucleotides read TGTGCCACCCGACTCTCTGGGGCCAACGTCCTGACTTTC.

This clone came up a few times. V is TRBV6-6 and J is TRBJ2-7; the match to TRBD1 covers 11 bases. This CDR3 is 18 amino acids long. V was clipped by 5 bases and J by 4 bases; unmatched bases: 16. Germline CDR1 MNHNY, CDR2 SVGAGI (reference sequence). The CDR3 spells CASSRTANSGTGGYEQYF. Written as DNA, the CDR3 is TGTGCCAGCAGTCGCACCGCCAACTCCGGGACAGGGGGTTACGAGCAGTACTTC.

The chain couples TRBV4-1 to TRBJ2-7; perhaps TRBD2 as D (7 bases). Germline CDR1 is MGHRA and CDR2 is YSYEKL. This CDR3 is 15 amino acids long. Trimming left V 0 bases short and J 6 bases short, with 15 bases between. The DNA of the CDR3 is TGCGCCAGCAGCCAAGATCGGAGGGGAGGGGGCGAGCAGTACTTC. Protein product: CASSQDRRGGGEQYF.

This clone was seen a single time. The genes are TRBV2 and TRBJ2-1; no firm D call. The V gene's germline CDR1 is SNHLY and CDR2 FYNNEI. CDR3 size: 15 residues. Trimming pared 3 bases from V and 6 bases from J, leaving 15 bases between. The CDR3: CASSELQPPVNEQFF. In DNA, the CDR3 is TGTGCCAGCAGTGAGTTGCAGCCTCCTGTCAATGAGCAGTTCTTC.

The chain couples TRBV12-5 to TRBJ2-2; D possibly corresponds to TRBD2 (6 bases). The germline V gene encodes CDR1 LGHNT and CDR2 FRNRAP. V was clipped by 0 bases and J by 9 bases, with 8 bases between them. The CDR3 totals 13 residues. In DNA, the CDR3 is TGTGCTAGTGGTTTGGTCGCGGGGTGGGAGCTGTTTTTT. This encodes CASGLVAGWELFF.

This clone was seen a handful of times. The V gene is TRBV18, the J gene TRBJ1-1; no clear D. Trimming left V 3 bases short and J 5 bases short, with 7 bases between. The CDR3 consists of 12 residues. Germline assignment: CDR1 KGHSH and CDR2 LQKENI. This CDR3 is CASSPGVTEAFF. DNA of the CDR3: TGTGCCAGCTCACCGGGTGTGACTGAAGCTTTCTTT.

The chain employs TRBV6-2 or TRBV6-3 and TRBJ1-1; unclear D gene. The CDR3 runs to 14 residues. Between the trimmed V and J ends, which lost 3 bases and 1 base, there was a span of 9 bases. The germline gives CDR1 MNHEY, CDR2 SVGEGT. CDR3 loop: CASSYSPQNTEAFF. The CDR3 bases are TGTGCCAGCAGTTATAGTCCCCAGAACACTGAAGCTTTCTTT.

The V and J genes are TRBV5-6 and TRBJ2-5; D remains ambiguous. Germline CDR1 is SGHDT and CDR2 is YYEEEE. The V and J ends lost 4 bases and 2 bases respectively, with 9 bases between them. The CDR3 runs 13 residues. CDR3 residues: CASSRGPQETQYF. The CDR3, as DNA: TGTGCCAGCAGCCGCGGCCCACAAGAGACCCAGTACTTC. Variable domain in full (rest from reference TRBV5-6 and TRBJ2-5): DAGVTQSPTHLIKTRGQQVTLRCSPKSGHDTVSWYQQALGQGPQFIFQYYEEEERQRGNFPDRFSGHQFPNYSSELNVNALLLGDSALYLCASSRGPQETQYFGPGTRLLVL.

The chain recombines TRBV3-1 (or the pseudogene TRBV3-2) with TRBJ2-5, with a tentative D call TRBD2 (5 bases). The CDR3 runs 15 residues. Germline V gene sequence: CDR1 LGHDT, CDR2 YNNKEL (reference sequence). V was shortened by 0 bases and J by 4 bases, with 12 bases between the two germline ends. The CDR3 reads CASSQDAAGGETQYF. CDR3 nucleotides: TGTGCCAGCAGCCAAGATGCGGCGGGTGGAGAGACCCAGTACTTC.

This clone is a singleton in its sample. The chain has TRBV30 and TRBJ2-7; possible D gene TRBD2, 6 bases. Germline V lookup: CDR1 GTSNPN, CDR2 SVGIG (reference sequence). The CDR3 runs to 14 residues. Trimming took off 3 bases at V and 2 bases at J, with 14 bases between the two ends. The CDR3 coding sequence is TGTGCCTGGAGGCGGGCAGGAGGGCCCTACGAGCAGTACTTC. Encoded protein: CAWRRAGGPYEQYF.

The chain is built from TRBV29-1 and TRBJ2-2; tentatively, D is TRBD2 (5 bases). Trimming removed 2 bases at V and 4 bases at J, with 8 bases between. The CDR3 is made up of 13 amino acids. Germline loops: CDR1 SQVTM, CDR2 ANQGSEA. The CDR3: CSVETRFTGELFF. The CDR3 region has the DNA TGCAGCGTTGAAACTAGGTTCACCGGGGAGCTGTTTTTT.

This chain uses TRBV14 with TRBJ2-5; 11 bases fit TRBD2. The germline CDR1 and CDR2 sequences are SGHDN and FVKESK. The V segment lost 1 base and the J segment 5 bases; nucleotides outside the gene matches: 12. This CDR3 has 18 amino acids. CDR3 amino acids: CASSQGRSSGRAVETQYF. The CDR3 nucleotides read TGTGCCAGCAGCCAAGGGCGGAGTAGCGGGAGGGCCGTGGAGACCCAGTACTTC. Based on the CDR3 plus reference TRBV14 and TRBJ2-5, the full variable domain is EAGVTQFPSHSVIEKGQTVTLRCDPISGHDNLYWYRRVMGKEIKFLLHFVKESKQDESGMPNNRFLAERTGGTYSTLKVQPAELEDSGVYFCASSQGRSSGRAVETQYFGPGTRLLVL.

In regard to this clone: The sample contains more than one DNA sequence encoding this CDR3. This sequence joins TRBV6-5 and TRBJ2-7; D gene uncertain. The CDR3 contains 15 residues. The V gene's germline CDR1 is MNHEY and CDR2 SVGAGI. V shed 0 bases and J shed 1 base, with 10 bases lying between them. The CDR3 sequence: CASSYSRGGSYEQYF. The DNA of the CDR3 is TGTGCCAGCAGTTACTCGAGAGGTGGGTCCTACGAGCAGTACTTC.

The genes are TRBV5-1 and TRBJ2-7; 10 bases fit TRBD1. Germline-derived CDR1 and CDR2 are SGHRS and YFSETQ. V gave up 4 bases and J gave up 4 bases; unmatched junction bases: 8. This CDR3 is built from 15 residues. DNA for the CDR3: TGCGCCAGCAGCACTGACAGGGGGCGAGGTTACGAGCAGTACTTC. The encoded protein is CASSTDRGRGYEQYF.

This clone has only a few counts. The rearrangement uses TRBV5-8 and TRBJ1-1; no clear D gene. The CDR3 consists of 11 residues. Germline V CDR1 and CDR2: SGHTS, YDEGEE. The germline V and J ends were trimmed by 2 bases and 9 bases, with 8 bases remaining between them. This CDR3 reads CASSLAQKAFF. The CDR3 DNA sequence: TGTGCCAGCAGCTTAGCACAGAAAGCTTTCTTT.

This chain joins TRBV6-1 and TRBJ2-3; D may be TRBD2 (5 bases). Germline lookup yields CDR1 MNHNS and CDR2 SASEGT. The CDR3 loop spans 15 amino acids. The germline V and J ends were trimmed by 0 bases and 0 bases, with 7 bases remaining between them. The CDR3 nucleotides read TGTGCCAGCAGTGAAGCGCGGGTGAGCACAGATACGCAGTATTTT. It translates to CASSEARVSTDTQYF.

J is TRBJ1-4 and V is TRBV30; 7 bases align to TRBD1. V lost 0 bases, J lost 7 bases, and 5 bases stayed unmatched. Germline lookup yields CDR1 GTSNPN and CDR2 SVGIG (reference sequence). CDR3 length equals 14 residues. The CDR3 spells CAWSVQGIGEKLFF. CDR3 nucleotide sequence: TGTGCCTGGAGTGTACAGGGGATAGGTGAAAAACTGTTTTTT. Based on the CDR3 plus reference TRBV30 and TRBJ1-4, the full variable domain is SQTIHQWPATLVQPVGSPLSLECTVEGTSNPNLYWYRQAAGRGLQLLFYSVGIGQISSEVPQNLSASRPQDRQFILSSKKLLLSDSGFYLCAWSVQGIGEKLFFGSGTQLSVL.

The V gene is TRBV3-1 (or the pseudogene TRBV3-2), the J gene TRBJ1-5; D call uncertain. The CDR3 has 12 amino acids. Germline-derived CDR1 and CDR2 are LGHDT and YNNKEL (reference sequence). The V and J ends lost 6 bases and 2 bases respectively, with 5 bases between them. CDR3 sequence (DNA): TGTGCCAGCAGTGACCGCAATCAGCCCCAGCATTTT. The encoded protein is CASSDRNQPQHF.

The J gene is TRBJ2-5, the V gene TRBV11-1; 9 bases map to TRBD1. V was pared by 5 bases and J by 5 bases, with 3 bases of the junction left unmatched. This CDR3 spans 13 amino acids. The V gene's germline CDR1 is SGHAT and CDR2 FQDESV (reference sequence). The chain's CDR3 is CASSPDRGETQYF. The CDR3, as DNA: TGTGCCAGCAGCCCGGACAGGGGTGAGACCCAGTACTTC.

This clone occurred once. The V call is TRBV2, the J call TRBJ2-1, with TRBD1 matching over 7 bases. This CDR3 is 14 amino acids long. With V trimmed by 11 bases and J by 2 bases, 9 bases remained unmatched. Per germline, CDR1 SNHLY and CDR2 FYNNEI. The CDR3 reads CAGLTGSPYNEQFF. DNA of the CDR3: TGTGCCGGGCTGACAGGGTCCCCCTACAATGAGCAGTTCTTC. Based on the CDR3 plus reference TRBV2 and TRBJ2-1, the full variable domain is EPEVTQTPSHQVTQMGQEVILRCVPISNHLYFYWYRQILGQKVEFLVSFYNNEISEKSEIFDDQFSVERPDGSNFTLKIRSTKLEDSAMYFCAGLTGSPYNEQFFGPGTRLTVL.

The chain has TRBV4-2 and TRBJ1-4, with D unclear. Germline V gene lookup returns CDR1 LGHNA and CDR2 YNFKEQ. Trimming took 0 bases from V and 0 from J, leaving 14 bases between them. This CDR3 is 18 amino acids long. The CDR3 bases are TGTGCCAGCAGCCAAGATCGGGGAGGCTTTGCAACTAATGAAAAACTGTTTTTT. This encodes CASSQDRGGFATNEKLFF.